This T cell receptor beta chain is drawn from a study of CD8+ T cells in alopecia areata. Per germline, CDR1 MNHNS and CDR2 SASEGT. V shed 4 bases, J shed 1 base, and the junction held 9 bases outside the gene matches. The length of the CDR3 is 17 residues. cDNA serving as the sequencing template came from extracted, reverse transcribed RNA. TCRdb keeps only in-frame clones here, not all; method: immunoSEQ multiplex PCR. Of approximately 180,000 clones listed, roughly 70% were seen once; the top ten hold approximately 1.3%. Sample treatment: oral pan-JAK inhibitor, 5-10 mg twice daily. The sequence was collected from a human donor with alopecia areata. The chain carries TRBV6-1 and TRBJ2-3; 9 bases are a match to TRBD1. The material sequenced was CD4+ T cells sorted from blood, taken around week 47, from a patient treated with tofacitinib. The CDR3 protein is CASSATTGTGRTDTQYF. In nucleotides, the CDR3 is TGTGCCAGCAGTGCCACTACCGGGACAGGGCGCACAGATACGCAGTATTTT.